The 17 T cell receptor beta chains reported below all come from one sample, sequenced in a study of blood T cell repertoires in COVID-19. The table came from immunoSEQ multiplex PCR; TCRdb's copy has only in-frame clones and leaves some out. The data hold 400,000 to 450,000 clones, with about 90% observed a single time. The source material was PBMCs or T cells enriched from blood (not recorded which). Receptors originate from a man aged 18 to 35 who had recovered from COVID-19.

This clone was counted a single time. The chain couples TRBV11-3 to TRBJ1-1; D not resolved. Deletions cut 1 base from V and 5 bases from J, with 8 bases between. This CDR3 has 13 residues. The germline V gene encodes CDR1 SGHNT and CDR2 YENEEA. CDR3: CASSLVGFTEAFF. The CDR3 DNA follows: TGTGCCAGCAGCTTAGTCGGGTTTACTGAAGCTTTCTTT.

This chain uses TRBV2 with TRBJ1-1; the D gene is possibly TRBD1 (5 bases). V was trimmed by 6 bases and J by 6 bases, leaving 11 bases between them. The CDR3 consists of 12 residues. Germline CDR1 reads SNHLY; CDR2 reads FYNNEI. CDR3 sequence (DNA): TGTGCCAGCAGCAGGGAACTCTCTGAAGCTTTCTTT. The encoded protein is CASSRELSEAFF.

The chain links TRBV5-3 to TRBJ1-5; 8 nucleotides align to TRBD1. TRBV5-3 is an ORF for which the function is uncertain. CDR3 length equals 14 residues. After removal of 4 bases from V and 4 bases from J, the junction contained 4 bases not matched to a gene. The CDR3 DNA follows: TGTGCCAGAAGCAGGACAGGGCGTAATCAGCCCCAGCATTTT. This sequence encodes CARSRTGRNQPQHF.

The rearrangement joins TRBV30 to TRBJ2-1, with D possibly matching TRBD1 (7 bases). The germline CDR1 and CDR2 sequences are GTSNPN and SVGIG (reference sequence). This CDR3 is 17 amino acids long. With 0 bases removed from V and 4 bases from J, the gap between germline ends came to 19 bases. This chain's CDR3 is CAWSVPGGGIGYNEQFF. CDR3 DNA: TGTGCCTGGAGTGTTCCCGGAGGGGGCATCGGTTACAATGAGCAGTTCTTC.

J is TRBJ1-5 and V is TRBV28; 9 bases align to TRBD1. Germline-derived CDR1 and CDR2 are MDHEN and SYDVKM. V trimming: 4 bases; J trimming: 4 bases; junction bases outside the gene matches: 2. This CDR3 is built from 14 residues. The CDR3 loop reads CASSWDRENQPQHF. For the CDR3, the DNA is TGTGCCAGCAGTTGGGACAGGGAGAATCAGCCCCAGCATTTT. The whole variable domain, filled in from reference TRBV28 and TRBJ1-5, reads DVKVTQSSRYLVKRTGEKVFLECVQDMDHENMFWYRQDPGLGLRLIYFSYDVKMKEKGDIPEGYSVSREKKERFSLILESASTNQTSMYLCASSWDRENQPQHFGDGTRLSIL.

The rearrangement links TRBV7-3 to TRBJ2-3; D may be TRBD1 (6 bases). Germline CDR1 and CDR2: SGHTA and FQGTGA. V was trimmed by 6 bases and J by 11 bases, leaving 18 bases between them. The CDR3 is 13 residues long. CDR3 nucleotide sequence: TGTGCCAGCAGTTCTTCAGCTAGGGGGTGGCAGTATTTT. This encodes CASSSSARGWQYF. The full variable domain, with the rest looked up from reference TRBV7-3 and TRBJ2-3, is GAGVSQTPSNKVTEKGKYVELRCDPISGHTALYWYRQSLGQGPEFLIYFQGTGAADDSGLPNDRFFAVRPEGSVSTLKIQRTERGDSAVYLCASSSSARGWQYFGPGTRLTVL.

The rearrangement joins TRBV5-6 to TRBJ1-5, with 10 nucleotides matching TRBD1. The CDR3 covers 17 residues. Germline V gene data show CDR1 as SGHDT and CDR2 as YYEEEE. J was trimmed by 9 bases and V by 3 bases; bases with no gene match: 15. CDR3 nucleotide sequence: TGTGCCAGCAGCTCAGCCAATGACAGGGGGCGGGGATCGCCCCAGCATTTT. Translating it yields CASSSANDRGRGSPQHF.

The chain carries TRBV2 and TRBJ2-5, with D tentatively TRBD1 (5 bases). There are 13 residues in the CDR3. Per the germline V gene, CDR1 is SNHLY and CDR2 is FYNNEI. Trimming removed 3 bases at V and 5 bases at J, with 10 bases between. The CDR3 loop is CASSDRVGETQYF. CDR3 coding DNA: TGTGCCAGCAGTGACAGGGTCGGGGAGACCCAGTACTTC.

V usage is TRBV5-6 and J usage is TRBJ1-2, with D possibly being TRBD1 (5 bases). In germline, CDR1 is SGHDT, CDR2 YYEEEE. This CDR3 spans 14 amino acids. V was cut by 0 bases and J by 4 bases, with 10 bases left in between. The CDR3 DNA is TGTGCCAGCAGCTTGGAACCAGGGCTCTATGGCTACACCTTC. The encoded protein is CASSLEPGLYGYTF.

The CDR3 DNA follows: TGTGCCAGCAGGGCGACTAGCGGGCTTACCTACGAGCAGTACTTC. Its protein product is CASRATSGLTYEQYF. The chain carries TRBV6-5 and TRBJ2-7; TRBD2 matches 10 bases. This CDR3 is 15 amino acids long. J gave up 2 bases and V 6 bases, and 7 bases lay outside the gene matches. Germline V gene lookup returns CDR1 MNHEY and CDR2 SVGAGI.

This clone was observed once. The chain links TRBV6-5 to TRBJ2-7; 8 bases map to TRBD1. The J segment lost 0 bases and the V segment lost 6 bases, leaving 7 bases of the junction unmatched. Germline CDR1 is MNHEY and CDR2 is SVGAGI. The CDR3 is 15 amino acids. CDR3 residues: CASSLQTGGSYEQYF. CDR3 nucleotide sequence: TGTGCCAGCAGCCTCCAAACAGGGGGCTCCTACGAGCAGTACTTC.

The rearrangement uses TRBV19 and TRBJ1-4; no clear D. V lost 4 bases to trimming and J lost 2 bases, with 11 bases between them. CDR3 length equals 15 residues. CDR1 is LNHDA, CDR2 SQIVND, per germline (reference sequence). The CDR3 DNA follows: TGTGCCAGTAGTAAGCGGAGAAGCACTAATGAAAAACTGTTTTTT. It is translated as CASSKRRSTNEKLFF.

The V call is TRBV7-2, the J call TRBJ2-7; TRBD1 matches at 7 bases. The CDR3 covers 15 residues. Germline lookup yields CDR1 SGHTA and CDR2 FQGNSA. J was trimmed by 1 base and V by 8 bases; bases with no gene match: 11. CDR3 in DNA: TGTGCCAGCCGATCCCCCCGGACAGGATCCTACGAGCAGTACTTC. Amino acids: CASRSPRTGSYEQYF.

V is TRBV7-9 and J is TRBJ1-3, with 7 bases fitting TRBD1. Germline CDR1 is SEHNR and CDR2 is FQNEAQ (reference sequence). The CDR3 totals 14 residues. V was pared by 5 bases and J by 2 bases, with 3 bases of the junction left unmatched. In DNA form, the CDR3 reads TGTGCCAGCAGCCTCGGGACAGCTGGAAACACCATATATTTT. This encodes CASSLGTAGNTIYF.

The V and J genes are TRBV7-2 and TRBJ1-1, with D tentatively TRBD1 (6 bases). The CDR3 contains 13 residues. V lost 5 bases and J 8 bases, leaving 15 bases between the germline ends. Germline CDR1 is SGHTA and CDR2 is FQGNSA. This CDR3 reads CASSLDRTREAFF. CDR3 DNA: TGTGCCAGCAGCCTGGACAGAACCAGAGAAGCTTTCTTT.

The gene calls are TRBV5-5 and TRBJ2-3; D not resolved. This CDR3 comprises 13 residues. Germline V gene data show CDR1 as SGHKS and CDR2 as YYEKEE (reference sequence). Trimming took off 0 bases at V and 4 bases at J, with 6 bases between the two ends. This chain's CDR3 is CASSLARADTQYF. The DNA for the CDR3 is TGTGCCAGCAGCTTGGCGAGAGCAGATACGCAGTATTTT. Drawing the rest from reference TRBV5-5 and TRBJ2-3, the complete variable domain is DAGVTQSPTHLIKTRGQQVTLRCSPISGHKSVSWYQQVLGQGPQFIFQYYEKEERGRGNFPDRFSARQFPNYSSELNVNALLLGDSALYLCASSLARADTQYFGPGTRLTVL.

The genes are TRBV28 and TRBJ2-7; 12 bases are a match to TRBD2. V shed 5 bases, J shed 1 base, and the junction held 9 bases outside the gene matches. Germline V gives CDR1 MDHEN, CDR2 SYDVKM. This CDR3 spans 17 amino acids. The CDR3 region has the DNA TGTGCCAGCAGTCCGGGACTAGCGGGCGTCAGTTCCTACGAGCAGTACTTC. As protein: CASSPGLAGVSSYEQYF.